These 25 T cell receptor beta chains originate from one sample sequenced in a study of T-cell memory formation after mild COVID-19 (dated by TCRdb to 2020 to 2023). Library preparation was by 5' RACE. Sequencing instrument: Illumina NovaSeq 6000. TCRdb handled the public reads itself, with Q25 trimming in fastp and clone calling in MiXCR, and kept productive beta chains. Entries that share a CDR3 protein sequence are merged under the most common genes and DNA. The sample table contains about 600,000 distinct CDR3 sequences; only one count was recorded for less than 25% of them. Of the sample, around 9.2% is held by the ten largest clones. The sequencing input was PBMCs or a T cell subset sorted from them (not recorded which). The receptors shown here come from an adult woman who had mild COVID-19 (a few samples of this study predate the infection). The sample titles of this study are shuffled in the database, so cell type and time point are left out; the donor was told from shared clones.

The V gene is TRBV7-6, the J gene TRBJ2-1, with TRBD2 matching over 14 bases. Germline lookup yields CDR1 SGHVS and CDR2 FNYEAQ. The junction had 9 bases not matched to a gene; V was cut back by 5 bases and J by 9 bases. The CDR3 has 16 residues. This chain's CDR3 is CASSLEGLAGATEQFF. The CDR3 coding sequence is TGTGCCAGCAGCCTAGAGGGACTAGCGGGAGCCACTGAGCAGTTCTTC.

The gene calls are TRBV7-2 and TRBJ2-1; 7 bases align to TRBD2. Germline CDR1 is SGHTA and CDR2 is FQGNSA. This CDR3 comprises 13 residues. The J segment lost 10 bases and the V segment lost 4 bases, leaving 7 bases of the junction unmatched. For the CDR3, the DNA is TGTGCCAGCAGCTCGGTCTTGGGGGGGGAGCAGTTCTTC. Its protein is CASSSVLGGEQFF. The variable domain in full, completed from reference TRBV7-2 and TRBJ2-1, reads GAGVSQSPSNKVTEKGKDVELRCDPISGHTALYWYRQSLGQGLEFLIYFQGNSAPDKSGLPSDRFSAERTGGSVSTLTIQRTQQEDSAVYLCASSSVLGGEQFFGPGTRLTVL.

The V and J genes are TRBV2 and TRBJ1-1, with a weak D call TRBD1 (6 bases). Germline V gene lookup returns CDR1 SNHLY and CDR2 FYNNEI. The CDR3 runs to 12 residues. V was cut by 8 bases and J by 7 bases, with 14 bases left in between. CDR3 DNA: TGTGCCAGCCTCAGGGGATACAGTGAAGCTTTCTTT. Amino acid sequence: CASLRGYSEAFF.

This clonotype was detected a few times. The gene calls are TRBV4-1 and TRBJ2-5; TRBD2 might be the D (6 bases). The germline V gene encodes CDR1 MGHRA and CDR2 YSYEKL. This CDR3 is 15 amino acids long. With 1 base removed from V and 2 bases from J, the gap between germline ends came to 11 bases. The CDR3 is CASSQGHGSQETQYF. CDR3 nucleotide sequence: TGCGCCAGCAGCCAAGGTCACGGGAGTCAAGAGACCCAGTACTTC.

The rearrangement links TRBV5-1 to TRBJ2-3; 10 nucleotides match TRBD1. V gave up 0 bases and J gave up 4 bases; unmatched junction bases: 2. The CDR3 extends over 15 amino acids. CDR1 and CDR2 (germline): SGHRS, YFSETQ. CDR3 in DNA: TGCGCCAGCAGCTTGGGGGGACAGGGGTCAGATACGCAGTATTTT. It translates to CASSLGGQGSDTQYF.

This clonotype was detected a few times. The genes are TRBV7-9 and TRBJ1-2, with 7 bases identical to TRBD1. Unmatched junction bases numbered 13, after V lost 1 base and J lost 2 bases. The length of the CDR3 is 18 residues. Germline values: CDR1 SEHNR, CDR2 FQNEAQ (reference sequence). The CDR3 here is CASSLVWRQGKDNYGYTF. The CDR3 region has the DNA TGTGCCAGCAGCTTAGTTTGGCGACAGGGTAAGGACAACTATGGCTACACCTTC.

The V gene is TRBV6-2 or TRBV6-3, the J gene TRBJ2-1; D perhaps matches TRBD2 (5 bases). Trimming took off 2 bases at V and 4 bases at J, with 12 bases between the two ends. Germline CDR1 reads MNHEY; CDR2 reads SVGEGT. This CDR3 spans 15 amino acids. The CDR3 DNA sequence: TGTGCCAGCAGTTACGGGTCTCCGGGGTACAATGAGCAGTTCTTC. This gives the protein CASSYGSPGYNEQFF.

Only a few counts were recorded for this clonotype. The chain has TRBV7-2 and TRBJ1-5; D gene ambiguous. Germline loops: CDR1 SGHTA, CDR2 FQGNSA. V lost 5 bases, J lost 3 bases, and 11 bases lay in between. This CDR3 comprises 14 residues. In DNA, the CDR3 is TGTGCCAGCAGCCGCCCGGGAAACAATCAGCCCCAGCATTTT. It codes for CASSRPGNNQPQHF.

In this sample, this clonotype turned up a few times. The J gene is TRBJ2-1, the V gene TRBV5-1, with TRBD2 matching over 11 bases. Trimming removed 5 bases from V and 6 bases from J; junction bases left unmatched: 7. Germline CDR1 SGHRS, CDR2 YFSETQ. This CDR3 has 15 residues. The CDR3 DNA follows: TGCGCCAGCAGTCCCGCTAGCGGGGGGCCCAATGAGCAGTTCTTC. It specifies CASSPASGGPNEQFF.

V is TRBV20-1 and J is TRBJ2-1; 13 positions match TRBD2. This CDR3 is 14 amino acids long. Germline V gene sequence: CDR1 DFQATT, CDR2 SNEGSKA (reference sequence). Trimming took 6 bases from V and 7 from J; bases not matched to a gene: 6. This CDR3 is CSAVLAGGPNEQFF. Here the CDR3 DNA reads TGCAGTGCCGTACTAGCGGGAGGGCCAAATGAGCAGTTCTTC.

V gene TRBV27 combines with J gene TRBJ2-1, with TRBD2 matching 7 bases. The germline V gene has CDR1 MNHEY and CDR2 SMNVEV (reference sequence). The CDR3 length is 16 residues. The V and J ends lost 8 bases and 1 base, in that order; junction bases with no gene match: 11. The chain's CDR3 is CASGNPASGSYNEQFF. CDR3 coding DNA: TGTGCCAGCGGGAATCCAGCTAGCGGATCCTACAATGAGCAGTTCTTC.

This clonotype has just one count. The chain employs TRBV27 and TRBJ1-2; a possible D gene is TRBD1 (5 bases). Germline V lookup: CDR1 MNHEY, CDR2 SMNVEV (reference sequence). V shed 4 bases and J shed 7 bases, with 7 bases lying between them. The CDR3 loop spans 11 amino acids. The CDR3 sequence: CASSSGAGYTF. The CDR3 nucleotides are TGTGCCAGCAGTTCCGGGGCTGGCTACACCTTC.

The chain recombines TRBV30 with TRBJ2-7; D tentatively fits TRBD1 or TRBD2 (5 bases each). The germline gives CDR1 GTSNPN, CDR2 SVGIG (reference sequence). V shed 3 bases and J shed 6 bases, with 18 bases lying between them. The CDR3 runs 14 residues. The CDR3 reads CAWSRGNLGTEQYF. In DNA, the CDR3 is TGTGCCTGGAGCAGAGGCAATCTGGGGACCGAGCAGTACTTC.

DNA for the CDR3: TGTGCCAGCATGGAGGGCAATCAGCCCCAGCATTTT. It yields the protein CASMEGNQPQHF. V and J are TRBV6-6 and TRBJ1-5; D unclear. The germline gives CDR1 MNHNY, CDR2 SVGAGI (reference sequence). This CDR3 is 12 amino acids long. Trimming removed 7 bases at V and 2 bases at J, with 6 bases between.

This clonotype was observed once. The genes are TRBV7-6 and TRBJ1-1; no clear D. Germline CDR1 reads SGHVS; CDR2 reads FNYEAQ. With 5 bases removed from V and 0 bases from J, the gap between germline ends came to 13 bases. This CDR3 has 15 residues. The CDR3 bases are TGTGCCAGCAGCCCCTTAACGACTATGAACACTGAAGCTTTCTTT. Translating it yields CASSPLTTMNTEAFF.

This clonotype was detected a few times. This chain uses TRBV5-1 with TRBJ2-3, with D perhaps matching TRBD1 (6 bases). V gave up 0 bases and J gave up 4 bases, with 12 bases separating them. Germline CDR1 reads SGHRS; CDR2 reads YFSETQ. The CDR3 has 15 amino acids. The CDR3 DNA follows: TGCGCCAGCAGCTTGGAGACAGGTCGGGCAGATACGCAGTATTTT. Encoded protein: CASSLETGRADTQYF.

This clonotype was seen many times. This chain links TRBV7-2 with TRBJ1-1; no firm D call. Germline V CDR1 and CDR2: SGHTA, FQGNSA. V was cut by 3 bases and J by 3 bases, with 11 bases left in between. CDR3 size: 14 residues. The CDR3 region has the DNA TGTGCCAGCAGCTTTTGGGGAGGAGACACTGAAGCTTTCTTT. This gives the protein CASSFWGGDTEAFF.

The V call is TRBV5-6, the J call TRBJ2-3; 7 bases match TRBD1. V lost 0 bases to trimming and J lost 13 bases; unmatched junction nucleotides: 8. Germline V CDR1 and CDR2: SGHDT, YYEEEE. The CDR3 contains 13 residues. CDR3 in amino acids: CASSLVDRVLEYF. In DNA form, the CDR3 reads TGTGCCAGCAGCTTGGTTGACAGGGTACTTGAGTATTTT.

The chain couples TRBV24-1 to TRBJ2-7; TRBD2 aligns across 8 bases. The CDR3 extends over 15 amino acids. Looked up from germline, CDR1 is KGHDR and CDR2 is SFDVKD. Unmatched junction bases numbered 8, after V lost 5 bases and J lost 3 bases. This chain's CDR3 is CATSAGGQYGYEQYF. Here the CDR3 DNA reads TGTGCCACCAGTGCGGGGGGGCAGTACGGCTACGAGCAGTACTTC.

Ten or more counts support this clonotype. The CDR3 nucleotides are TGCGCCAGCAGCTTGGATACAGGGGGCGGAGAGCAGTACTTC. Protein product: CASSLDTGGGEQYF. This chain uses TRBV5-1 with TRBJ2-7, with TRBD1 identical over 9 bases. The V gene's germline CDR1 is SGHRS and CDR2 YFSETQ. After removal of 0 bases from V and 7 bases from J, the junction contained 5 bases not matched to a gene. CDR3 length: 14 residues.

In its sample, this clonotype was seen once. The chain recombines TRBV20-1 with TRBJ2-1; the D gene is possibly TRBD1 (5 bases). The CDR3 runs to 14 residues. The V gene's germline CDR1 is DFQATT and CDR2 SNEGSKA (reference sequence). The V gene lost 6 bases and the J gene lost 8 bases, with 20 bases spanning the gap. CDR3 coding DNA: TGCAGTGCAAGGGGCGGCTACTCTGGCGATGAGCAGTTCTTC. Its protein product is CSARGGYSGDEQFF.

The chain has TRBV7-3 and TRBJ2-1; D call uncertain. V was pared by 2 bases and J by 6 bases, with 8 bases between. The CDR3 runs 13 residues. The germline CDR1 and CDR2 sequences are SGHTA and FQGTGA. CDR3 amino acids: CASSLAAGNEQFF. For the CDR3, the DNA is TGTGCCAGCAGCTTAGCGGCTGGCAATGAGCAGTTCTTC.

This clonotype came up a few times. The V and J genes are TRBV4-2 and TRBJ2-3; the D gene is possibly TRBD2 (7 bases). Trimming cost V 4 bases and J 2 bases, with 19 bases left between them. Germline V CDR1 and CDR2: LGHNA, YNFKEQ. This CDR3 is built from 17 residues. The CDR3 sequence is CASSLVGGGEITDTQYF. CDR3 nucleotides: TGTGCCAGCAGCCTAGTGGGCGGGGGCGAGATCACAGATACGCAGTATTTT.

This clonotype occurred a few times. This rearrangement joins TRBV7-2 to TRBJ2-1; 10 bases align to TRBD2. The germline V gene has CDR1 SGHTA and CDR2 FQGNSA. The CDR3 totals 15 residues. Trimming cost V 5 bases and J 6 bases; bases outside gene matches: 7. The CDR3 DNA sequence: TGTGCCAGCAGCGTCGGGACTAGCGCTGGCAATGAGCAGTTCTTC. Translated, it gives CASSVGTSAGNEQFF.

The sample holds a few counts of this clonotype. The chain recombines TRBV2 with TRBJ2-1, with a weak D call TRBD2 (5 bases). Between the trimmed V and J ends, which lost 3 bases and 6 bases, there was a span of 9 bases. This CDR3 contains 13 residues. Germline-derived CDR1 and CDR2 are SNHLY and FYNNEI. This CDR3 reads CASSDGGRNEQFF. CDR3 DNA: TGTGCCAGCAGTGACGGCGGGCGCAATGAGCAGTTCTTC.